This paragraph reports one TCR beta chain. The sample originates from a study of control samples from healthy donors and cancer patients. Measured with immunoSEQ multiplex PCR; TCRdb has only the in-frame clones, and not every one. The table shows 85,000 to 100,000 clones, with more than 85% occurring only once. CDR3 length equals 14 residues. CDR1 is SGHDT, CDR2 YYEEEE, per germline. Deletions cut 0 bases from V and 4 bases from J, with 10 bases between. Sequencing used blood. This rearrangement joins TRBV5-6 to TRBJ1-2; D gene ambiguous. The sequence was collected from a man younger than 30 in good health. CDR3 DNA: TGTGCCAGCAGCTTGGCCTGGGTACTCTATGGCTACACCTTC. It specifies CASSLAWVLYGYTF.